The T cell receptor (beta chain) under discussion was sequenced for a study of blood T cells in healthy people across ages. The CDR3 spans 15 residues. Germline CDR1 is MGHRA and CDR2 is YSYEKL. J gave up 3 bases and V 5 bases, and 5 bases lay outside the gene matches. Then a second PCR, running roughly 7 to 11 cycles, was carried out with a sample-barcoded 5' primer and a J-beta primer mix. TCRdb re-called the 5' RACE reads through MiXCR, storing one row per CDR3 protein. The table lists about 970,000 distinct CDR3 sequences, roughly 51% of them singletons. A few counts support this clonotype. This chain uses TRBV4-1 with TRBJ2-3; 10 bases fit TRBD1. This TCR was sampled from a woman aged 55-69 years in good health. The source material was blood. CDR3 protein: CASSFGQGGTDTQYF. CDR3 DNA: TGCGCCAGCAGCTTCGGACAGGGGGGAACAGATACGCAGTATTTT.